This T cell receptor beta chain stems from a study of control samples from healthy donors and cancer patients. The V end lost 6 bases, the J end lost 7 bases, and 16 bases lay between the germline ends. The CDR3 runs 14 residues. The germline V gene has CDR1 MDHEN and CDR2 SYDVKM. The method was immunoSEQ multiplex PCR; TCRdb's version includes in-frame clones alone and lacks a portion of them. This sample carries 150,000 to 200,000 clones, around 90% of them seen once, and the ten largest clones take 1.2% to 1.5%. This TCR was recovered from a woman between 50 and 59 years old in good health. The chain joins TRBV28 to TRBJ1-5, with D possibly being TRBD1 (6 bases). The source material was blood. The CDR3 nucleotides read TGTGCCAGCAGACGCCCCGCCGGGACACAGCCCCAGCATTTT. Protein sequence: CASRRPAGTQPQHF.